This TCR beta chain was obtained from a study of T cells in localized non-small cell lung cancer. Study-wide points: Those with higher blood T cell density had longer overall survival.

This clone was recorded only once. The antigen is unknown. The germline V gene has CDR1 SGHTA and CDR2 FQGNSA. The CDR3 contains 13 residues. V was shortened by 7 bases and J by 2 bases, with 12 bases between the two germline ends. Profiling relied on immunoSEQ multiplex PCR, and the TCRdb table lists in-frame clones only, not all of them. The sample records about 29,000 clones, roughly nine tenths being singletons. This clonotype was sampled from a woman aged 35 to 70 with stage I lung adenocarcinoma. The sample consisted of peripheral blood, taken before any cancer treatment. The rearrangement links TRBV7-2 to TRBJ2-7; D is ambiguous. In DNA form, the CDR3 reads TGTGCCAGCACCCTTGGGCTAGCCTACGAGCAGTACTTC. Protein sequence: CASTLGLAYEQYF.